These 2 T cell receptor beta chains were all obtained from the same sample, sequenced in a study of T cells after posttransplantation cyclophosphamide. Clones were sequenced by immunoSEQ multiplex PCR, and TCRdb holds only the in-frame ones, with some missing. This sample yields about 36,000 clones, of which roughly 78% are seen a single time; roughly 7.4% belongs to the top ten. Treatment was busulfan-fludarabine conditioning, a marrow graft, and cyclophosphamide on days +3 and +4. The material sequenced was CD4+ T cells sorted from blood, taken approximately 2,000 days after a stem cell transplant with posttransplant cyclophosphamide. The receptors shown here come from a female patient between 40 and 50 years old who received an allogeneic stem cell transplant from a related donor, was CMV-positive, and had no GVHD. Some T cells may have originated in the graft donor.

This clone was counted between two and nine times. The V call is TRBV19, the J call TRBJ1-5; a possible D gene is TRBD1 (6 bases). Per the germline V gene, CDR1 is LNHDA and CDR2 is SQIVND (reference sequence). This CDR3 is 12 amino acids long. Trimming removed 3 bases at V and 15 bases at J, with 15 bases between. CDR3 DNA sequence: TGTGCCAGTAGTATCGGTAACAGGGTCTCGCATTTT. It specifies CASSIGNRVSHF.

The V and J genes are TRBV19 and TRBJ2-1; 8 bases are a match to TRBD2. Trimming cost V 7 bases and J 4 bases; bases outside gene matches: 9. CDR1 and CDR2 from the germline V gene are LNHDA and SQIVND (reference sequence). The CDR3 covers 15 residues. CDR3 sequence: CASTFYGGAYNEQFF. CDR3 sequence (DNA): TGTGCCAGTACCTTTTACGGGGGGGCTTACAATGAGCAGTTCTTC.